The source of this TCR beta chain is a study of blood T cell repertoires in COVID-19. Clones were read by immunoSEQ multiplex PCR, and TCRdb kept only the in-frame ones, dropping some. The sample consists of about 59,000 clones, around 79% of them appearing once. Germline loops: CDR1 KGHDR, CDR2 SFDVKD. The CDR3 is 14 amino acids. With 10 bases removed from V and 8 bases from J, the gap between germline ends came to 20 bases. This TCR derives from a human donor in a cohort sampled during active COVID-19. The V call is TRBV24-1, the J call TRBJ2-1, with D possibly TRBD1 on 5 matching bases. Sequenced input: peripheral blood. This chain's CDR3 is CATNRSRVSHEQFF. As DNA, the CDR3 is TGTGCCACTAATAGAAGCAGGGTCTCCCATGAGCAGTTCTTC.